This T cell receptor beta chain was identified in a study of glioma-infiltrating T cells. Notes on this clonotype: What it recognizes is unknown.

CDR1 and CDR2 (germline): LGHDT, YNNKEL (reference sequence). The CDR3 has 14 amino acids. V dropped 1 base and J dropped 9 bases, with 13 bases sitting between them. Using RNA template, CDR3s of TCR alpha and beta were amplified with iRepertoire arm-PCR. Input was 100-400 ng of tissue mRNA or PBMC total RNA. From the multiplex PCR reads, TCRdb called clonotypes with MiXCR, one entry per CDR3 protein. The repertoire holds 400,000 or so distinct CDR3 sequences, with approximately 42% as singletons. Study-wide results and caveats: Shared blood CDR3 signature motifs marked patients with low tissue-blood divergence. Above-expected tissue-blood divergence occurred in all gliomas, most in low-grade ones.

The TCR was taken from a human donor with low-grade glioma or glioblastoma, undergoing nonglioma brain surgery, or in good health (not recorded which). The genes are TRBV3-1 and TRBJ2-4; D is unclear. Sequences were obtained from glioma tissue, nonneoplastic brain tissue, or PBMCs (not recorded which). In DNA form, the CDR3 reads TGTGCCAGCAGCCAAGGGGGTATCGTTAGCATTCAGTACTTC. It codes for CASSQGGIVSIQYF.